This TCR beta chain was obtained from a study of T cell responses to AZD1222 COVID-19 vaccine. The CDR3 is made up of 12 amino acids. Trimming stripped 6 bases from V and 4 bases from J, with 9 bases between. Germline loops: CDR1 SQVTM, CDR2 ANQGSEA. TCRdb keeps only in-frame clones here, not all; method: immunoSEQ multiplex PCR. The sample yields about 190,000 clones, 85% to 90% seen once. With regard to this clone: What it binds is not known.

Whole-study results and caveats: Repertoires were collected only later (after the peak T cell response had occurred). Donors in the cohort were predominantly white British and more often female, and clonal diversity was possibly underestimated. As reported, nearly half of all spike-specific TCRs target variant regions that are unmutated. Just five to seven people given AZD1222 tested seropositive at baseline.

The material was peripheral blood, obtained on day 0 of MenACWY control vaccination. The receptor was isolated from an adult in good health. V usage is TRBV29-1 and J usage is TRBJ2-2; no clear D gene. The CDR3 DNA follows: TGCAGCGTCTTAACCACCACCGGGGAGCTGTTTTTT. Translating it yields CSVLTTTGELFF.